This T cell receptor (beta chain) was profiled in a study of glioma-infiltrating T cells. Points from the study as a whole: CDR3 overlap between tissue and blood was very small. Non-neoplastic patients had below-expected tissue-blood divergence, while all gliomas exceeded expectation.

Germline CDR1 is SGHTA and CDR2 is FQGNSA. The CDR3 has 13 residues. Concerning this clonotype: Its target is not known. Being one base from a much bigger clone, this may be a read error.

Amplification of TCR alpha and beta CDR3 regions from RNA used iRepertoire nested multiplex PCR. TCRdb re-analysed the multiplex PCR reads in MiXCR, keeping a single row per CDR3 protein. This table holds some 130,000 distinct CDR3 sequences, around 25% found once. V is TRBV7-2 and J is TRBJ1-5; D is ambiguous. This receptor was identified in a human donor with low-grade glioma or glioblastoma, undergoing nonglioma brain surgery, or in good health (not recorded which). Sample: glioma tissue, nonneoplastic brain tissue, or PBMCs (not recorded which). CDR3 in DNA: TGTGCCAGCAGCTTAGGATTTGGTCAGCCCCGGCATTTT. It encodes CASSLGFGQPRHF.